This T cell receptor (beta chain) came from a study of Tregs in tolerant kidney transplant recipients. Recipients received nonmyeloablative bone marrow transplants from related graft donors, with transient mixed chimerism. Only in-frame clones appear in the TCRdb table, and some are missing; sequencing was by immunoSEQ multiplex PCR. In the table there are about 52,000 clones, about 91% of which are singletons. A remark on this clone: The germline gene is not matched at one end of the junction; a read error may be the cause.

Sequenced material: CD8+ T cells from blood (PBMCs), taken 24 months after the transplant. The sequence came from a human patient who received a combined kidney and bone marrow transplant. Some T cells may have originated in the graft donor.

CDR3 nucleotide sequence: TGTGCCAGCAGCGACGGGACAGGTATTAACTATGGCTACCCCTTC. Protein product: CASSDGTGINYGYPF. The chain combines TRBV27 with TRBJ1-2; 8 bases align to TRBD1. Germline V gene sequence: CDR1 MNHEY, CDR2 SMNVEV (reference sequence). The CDR3 has 15 residues.